This T cell receptor beta chain was found in a study of T-cell memory formation after mild COVID-19. Across the study: TCR clusters were mostly donor specific. Study results and limitations: Later expanders leaned toward CD4+, whereas clones contracting from day 15 to 85 were balanced CD4/CD8. Most CD4+ clones that shrank were in CM and EM, while CD8+ ones turned up in EMRA.

TCRdb processed the 5' RACE reads anew with MiXCR; each CDR3 protein has one entry. Here the sample spans about 610,000 distinct CDR3 sequences, around a sixth being singletons. The germline V gene encodes CDR1 SGHKS and CDR2 YYEKEE (reference sequence). The CDR3 is made up of 17 amino acids. V lost 4 bases, J lost 8 bases, and 25 bases lay in between. This clonotype has a handful of counts. Its antigen is as yet unknown. The V gene is TRBV5-5, the J gene TRBJ2-4, with D perhaps assigned TRBD1 or TRBD2 (6 bases each). Input material: PBMCs or a T cell subset sorted from them (not recorded which). The sequence came from an adult woman who had mild COVID-19 (a few samples of this study predate the infection). Cell type and time point are not known. The CDR3 here is CASSNPDGGGVRYIQYF. The CDR3 DNA reads TGTGCCAGCAGCAACCCGGACGGGGGCGGCGTAAGGTACATTCAGTACTTC.